This T cell receptor (beta chain) comes out of a study of T cells in Graves' hyperthyroidism and ophthalmopathy. Trimming left V 1 base short and J 0 bases short, with 6 bases between. Germline V lookup: CDR1 LNHDA, CDR2 SQIVND (reference sequence). The CDR3 sequence is 15 residues long. Criteria for exclusion of patients were uncontrolled infection, other autoimmune disease, pregnancy or lactation. It was RNA transcripts that yielded the amplified TCR beta CDR3 regions. With the HTBI primer set, the TCR CDR3 went through a first round of RT-PCR. TCRdb fed the multiplex PCR reads into MiXCR, producing one record per CDR3 protein. The sample holds 500,000 or so distinct CDR3 sequences, about 15% seen once.

Input material: blood. The chain employs TRBV19 and TRBJ2-2; D assignment may be TRBD1 or TRBD2 (5 bases each). This TCR came from a young woman with Graves' ophthalmopathy. The CDR3 is CASSIAGPNTGELFF. The CDR3, as DNA: TGTGCCAGTAGTATAGCGGGGCCGAACACCGGGGAGCTGTTTTTT.